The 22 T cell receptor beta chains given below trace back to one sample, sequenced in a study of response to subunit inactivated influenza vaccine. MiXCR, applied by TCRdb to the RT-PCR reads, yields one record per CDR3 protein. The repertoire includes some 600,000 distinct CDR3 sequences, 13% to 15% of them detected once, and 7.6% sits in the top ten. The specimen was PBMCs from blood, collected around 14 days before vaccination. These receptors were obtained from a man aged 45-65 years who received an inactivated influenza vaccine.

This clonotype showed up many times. As DNA, the CDR3 is TGTGCCACCAGTGATACGGTTAATCAGCCCCAGCATTTT. Its protein is CATSDTVNQPQHF. The chain uses TRBV24-1 and TRBJ1-5, with D unresolved. CDR3 size: 13 residues. Trimming removed 3 bases from V and 4 bases from J, with 6 bases in between. Germline CDR1 KGHDR, CDR2 SFDVKD.

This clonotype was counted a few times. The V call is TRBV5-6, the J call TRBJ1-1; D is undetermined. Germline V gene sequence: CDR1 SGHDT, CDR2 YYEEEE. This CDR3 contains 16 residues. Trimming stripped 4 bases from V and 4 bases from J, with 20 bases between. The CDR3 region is CASSDTRIVVGTEAFF. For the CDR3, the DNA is TGTGCCAGCAGCGATACAAGGATAGTAGTGGGCACTGAAGCTTTCTTT.

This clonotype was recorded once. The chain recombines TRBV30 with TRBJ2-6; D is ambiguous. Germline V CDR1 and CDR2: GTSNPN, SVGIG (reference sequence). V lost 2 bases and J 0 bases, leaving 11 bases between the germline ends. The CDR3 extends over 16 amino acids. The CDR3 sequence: CAWSRGPGSGANVLTF. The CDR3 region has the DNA TGTGCCTGGAGTCGTGGCCCCGGCTCTGGGGCCAACGTCCTGACTTTC.

DNA of the CDR3: TGTGCCAGCAGCTTACCCAGCATCCCAGATACGCAGTATTTT. It translates to CASSLPSIPDTQYF. V is TRBV11-2 and J is TRBJ2-3; D not certain. Trimming left V 2 bases short and J 4 bases short, with 10 bases between. The CDR3 runs to 14 residues. Germline V gene sequence: CDR1 SGHAT, CDR2 FQNNGV.

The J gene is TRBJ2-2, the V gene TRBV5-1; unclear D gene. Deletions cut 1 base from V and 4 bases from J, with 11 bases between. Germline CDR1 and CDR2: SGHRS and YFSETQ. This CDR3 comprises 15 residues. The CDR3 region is CASSLRPVSTGELFF. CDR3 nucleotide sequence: TGCGCCAGCAGCTTGAGGCCAGTCAGCACCGGGGAGCTGTTTTTT.

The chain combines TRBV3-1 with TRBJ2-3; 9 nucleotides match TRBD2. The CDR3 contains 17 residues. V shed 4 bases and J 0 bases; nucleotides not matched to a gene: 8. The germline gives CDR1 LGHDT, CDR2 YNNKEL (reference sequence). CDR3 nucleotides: TGTGCCAGCAGCCGGACCTTAGCGGGGGCAAGCACAGATACGCAGTATTTT. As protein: CASSRTLAGASTDTQYF.

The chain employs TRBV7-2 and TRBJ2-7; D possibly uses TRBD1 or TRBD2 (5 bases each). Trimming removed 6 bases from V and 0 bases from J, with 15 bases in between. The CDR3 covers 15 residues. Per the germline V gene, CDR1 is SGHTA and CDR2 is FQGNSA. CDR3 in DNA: TGTGCCAGCAGGAATCGGGACGGACTCTCCTACGAGCAGTACTTC. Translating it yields CASRNRDGLSYEQYF.

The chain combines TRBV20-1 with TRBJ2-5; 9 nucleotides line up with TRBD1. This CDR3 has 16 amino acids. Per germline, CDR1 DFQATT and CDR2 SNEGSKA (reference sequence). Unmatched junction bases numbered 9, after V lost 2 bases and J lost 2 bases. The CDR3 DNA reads TGCAGTGCTAGACCAAACCGGGACAGGGTGCAAGAGACCCAGTACTTC. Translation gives CSARPNRDRVQETQYF.

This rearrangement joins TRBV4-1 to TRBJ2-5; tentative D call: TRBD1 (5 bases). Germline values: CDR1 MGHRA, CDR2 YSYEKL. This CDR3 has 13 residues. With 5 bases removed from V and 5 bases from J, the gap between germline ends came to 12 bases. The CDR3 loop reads CASSTPAGETQYF. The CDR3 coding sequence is TGCGCCAGCAGCACCCCAGCAGGGGAGACCCAGTACTTC.

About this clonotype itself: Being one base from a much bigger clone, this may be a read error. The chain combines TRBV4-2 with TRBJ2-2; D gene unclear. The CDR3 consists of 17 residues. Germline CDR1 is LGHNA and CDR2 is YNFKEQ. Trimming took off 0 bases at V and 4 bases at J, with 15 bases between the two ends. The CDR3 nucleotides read TGTGCCAGCAGCCAAGATCTGCCCCAGCCGGGCACCGGGGAGCTGTTTTTT. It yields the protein CASSQDLPQPGTGELFF.

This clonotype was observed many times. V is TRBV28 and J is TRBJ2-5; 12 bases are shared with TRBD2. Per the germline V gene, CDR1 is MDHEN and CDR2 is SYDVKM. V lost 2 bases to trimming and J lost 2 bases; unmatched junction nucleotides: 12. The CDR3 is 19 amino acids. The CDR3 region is CASSLGATSGRGGQETQYF. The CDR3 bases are TGTGCCAGCAGTTTAGGAGCGACTAGCGGGAGAGGGGGACAAGAGACCCAGTACTTC.

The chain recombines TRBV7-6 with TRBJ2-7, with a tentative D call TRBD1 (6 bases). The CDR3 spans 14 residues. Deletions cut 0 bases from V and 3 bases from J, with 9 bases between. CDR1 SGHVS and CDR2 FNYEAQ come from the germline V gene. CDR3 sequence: CASSLAETGYEQYF. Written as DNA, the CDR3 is TGTGCCAGCAGCTTAGCCGAGACAGGCTACGAGCAGTACTTC.

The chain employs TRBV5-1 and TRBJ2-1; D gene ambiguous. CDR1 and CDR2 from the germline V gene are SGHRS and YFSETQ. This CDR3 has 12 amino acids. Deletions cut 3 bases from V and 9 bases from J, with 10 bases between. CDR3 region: CASSWPQPEQFF. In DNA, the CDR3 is TGCGCCAGCAGCTGGCCTCAGCCTGAGCAGTTCTTC.

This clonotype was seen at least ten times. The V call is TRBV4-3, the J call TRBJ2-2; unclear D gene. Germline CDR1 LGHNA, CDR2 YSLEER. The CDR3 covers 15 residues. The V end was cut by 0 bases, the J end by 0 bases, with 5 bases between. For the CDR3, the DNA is TGCGCCAGCAGCCAAGAAGTGACGAACACCGGGGAGCTGTTTTTT. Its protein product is CASSQEVTNTGELFF.

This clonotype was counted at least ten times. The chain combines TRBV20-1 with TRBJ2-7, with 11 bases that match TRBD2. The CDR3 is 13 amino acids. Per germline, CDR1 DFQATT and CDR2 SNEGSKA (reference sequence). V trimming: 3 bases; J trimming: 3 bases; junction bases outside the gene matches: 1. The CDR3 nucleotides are TGCAGTGCTAGCCTAGCGGGGGGCTACGAGCAGTACTTC. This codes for CSASLAGGYEQYF.

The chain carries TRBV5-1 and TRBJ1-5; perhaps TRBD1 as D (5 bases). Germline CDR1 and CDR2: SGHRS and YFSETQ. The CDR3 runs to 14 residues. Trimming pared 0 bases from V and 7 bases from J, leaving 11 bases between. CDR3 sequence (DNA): TGCGCCAGCAGCTTGGATGGGACGAACCAGCCCCAGCATTTT. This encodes CASSLDGTNQPQHF.

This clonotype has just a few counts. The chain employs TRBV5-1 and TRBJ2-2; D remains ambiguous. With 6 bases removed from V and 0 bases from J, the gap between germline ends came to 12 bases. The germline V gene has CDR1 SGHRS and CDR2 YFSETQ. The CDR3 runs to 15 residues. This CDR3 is CASMFRAANTGELFF. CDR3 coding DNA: TGCGCCAGCATGTTTAGGGCGGCGAACACCGGGGAGCTGTTTTTT.

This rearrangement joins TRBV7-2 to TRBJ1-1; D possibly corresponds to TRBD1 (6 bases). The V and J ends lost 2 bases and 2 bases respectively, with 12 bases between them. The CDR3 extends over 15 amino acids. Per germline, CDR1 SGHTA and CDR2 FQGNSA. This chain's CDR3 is CASSLRGPTNTEAFF. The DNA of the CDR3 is TGTGCCAGCAGCTTACGGGGGCCGACAAACACTGAAGCTTTCTTT.

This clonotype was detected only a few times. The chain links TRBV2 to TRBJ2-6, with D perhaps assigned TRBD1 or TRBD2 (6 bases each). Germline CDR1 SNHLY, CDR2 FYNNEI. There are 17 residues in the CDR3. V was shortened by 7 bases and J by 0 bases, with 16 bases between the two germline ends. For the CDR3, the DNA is TGTGCCAGCAACGACGGGGGCCTACGCTCTGGGGCCAACGTCCTGACTTTC. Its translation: CASNDGGLRSGANVLTF.

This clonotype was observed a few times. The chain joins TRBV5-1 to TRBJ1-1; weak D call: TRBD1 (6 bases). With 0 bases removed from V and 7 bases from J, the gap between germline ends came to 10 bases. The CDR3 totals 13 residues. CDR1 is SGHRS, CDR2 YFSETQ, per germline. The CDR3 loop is CASSLGQDVEAFF. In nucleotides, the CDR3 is TGCGCCAGCAGCTTGGGACAGGACGTTGAAGCTTTCTTT.

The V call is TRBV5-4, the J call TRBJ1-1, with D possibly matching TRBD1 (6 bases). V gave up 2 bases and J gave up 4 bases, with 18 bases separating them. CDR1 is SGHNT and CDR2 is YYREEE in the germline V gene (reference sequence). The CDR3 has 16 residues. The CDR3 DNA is TGTGCCAGCAGCTTCTTACAGGGAGCATATCCCACTGAAGCTTTCTTT. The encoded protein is CASSFLQGAYPTEAFF.

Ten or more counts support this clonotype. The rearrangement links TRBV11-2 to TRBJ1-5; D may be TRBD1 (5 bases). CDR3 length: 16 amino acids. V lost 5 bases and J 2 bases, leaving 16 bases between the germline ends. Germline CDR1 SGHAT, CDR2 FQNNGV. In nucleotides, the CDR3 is TGTGCCAGCAGCCCCCGGGGGTTTAGGGGCAATCAGCCCCAGCATTTT. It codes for CASSPRGFRGNQPQHF. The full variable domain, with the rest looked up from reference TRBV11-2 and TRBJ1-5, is EAGVAQSPRYKIIEKRQSVAFWCNPISGHATLYWYQQILGQGPKLLIQFQNNGVVDDSQLPKDRFSAERLKGVDSTLKIQPAKLEDSAVYLCASSPRGFRGNQPQHFGDGTRLSIL.